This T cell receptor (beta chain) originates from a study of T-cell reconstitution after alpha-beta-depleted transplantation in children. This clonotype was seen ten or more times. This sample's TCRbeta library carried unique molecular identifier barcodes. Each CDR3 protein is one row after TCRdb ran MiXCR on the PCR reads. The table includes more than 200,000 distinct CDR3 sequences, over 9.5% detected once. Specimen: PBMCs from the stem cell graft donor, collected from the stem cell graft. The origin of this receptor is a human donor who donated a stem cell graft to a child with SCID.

As DNA, the CDR3 is TGCAGTGCGCCCCCCCCCAGGGGGCTAACCGGGGAGCTGTTTTTT. This translates into CSAPPPRGLTGELFF. The chain employs TRBV20-1 and TRBJ2-2, with TRBD1 identical over 8 bases. This CDR3 has 15 amino acids. The J segment lost 5 bases and the V segment lost 6 bases, leaving 11 bases of the junction unmatched. Germline V CDR1 and CDR2: DFQATT, SNEGSKA (reference sequence).